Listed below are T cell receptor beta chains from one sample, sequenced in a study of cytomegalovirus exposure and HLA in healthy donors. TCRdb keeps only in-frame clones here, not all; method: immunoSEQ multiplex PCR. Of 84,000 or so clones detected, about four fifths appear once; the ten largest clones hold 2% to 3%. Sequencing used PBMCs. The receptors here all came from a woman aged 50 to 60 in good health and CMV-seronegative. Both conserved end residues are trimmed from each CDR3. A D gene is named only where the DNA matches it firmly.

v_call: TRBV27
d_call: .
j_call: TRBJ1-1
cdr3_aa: ASSFTGRNTEAF

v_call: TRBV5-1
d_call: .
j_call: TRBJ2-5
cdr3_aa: ASSPGSSNQETQY

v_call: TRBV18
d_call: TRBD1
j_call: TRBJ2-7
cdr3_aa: ASSPDRNDYEQY

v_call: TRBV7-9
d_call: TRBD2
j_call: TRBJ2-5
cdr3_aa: ASSRPSGGARETQY

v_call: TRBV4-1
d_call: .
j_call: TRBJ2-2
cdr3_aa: ASSPIVAGELF

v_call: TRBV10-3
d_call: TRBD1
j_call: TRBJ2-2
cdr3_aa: AIKGQGDTGELF

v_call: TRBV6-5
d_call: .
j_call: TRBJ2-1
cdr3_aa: ASSPHTRNEQF

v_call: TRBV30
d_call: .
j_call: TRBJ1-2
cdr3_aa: AWEAENYGYT

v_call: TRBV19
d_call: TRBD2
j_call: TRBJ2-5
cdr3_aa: ASSIGTSTQETQY

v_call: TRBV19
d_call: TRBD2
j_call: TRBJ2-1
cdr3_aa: ASSILLAAYNEQF

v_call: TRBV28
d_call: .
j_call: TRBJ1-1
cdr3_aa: ASSLQATNTEAF

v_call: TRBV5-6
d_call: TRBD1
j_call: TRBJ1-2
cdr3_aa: ASRSPGQNYGYT

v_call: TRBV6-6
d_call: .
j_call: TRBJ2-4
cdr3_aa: ASSGNAKNIQY

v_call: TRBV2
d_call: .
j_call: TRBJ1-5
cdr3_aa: ASSEAYSDTFLYSNQPQH

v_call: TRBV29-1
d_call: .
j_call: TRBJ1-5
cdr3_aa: SVQLGGGNQPQH

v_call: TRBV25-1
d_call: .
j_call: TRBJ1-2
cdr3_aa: ASSDRGGYGYT

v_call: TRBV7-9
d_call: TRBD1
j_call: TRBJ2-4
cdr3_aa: ASSPGQGDIQY

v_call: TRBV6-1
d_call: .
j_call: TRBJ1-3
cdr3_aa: ASSEQENTIY

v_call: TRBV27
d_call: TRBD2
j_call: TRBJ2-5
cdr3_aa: ASSELAVGGETQY

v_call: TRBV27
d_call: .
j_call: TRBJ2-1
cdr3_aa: ASSPSGKPRNEQF

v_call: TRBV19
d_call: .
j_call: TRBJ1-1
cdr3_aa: ASSPTQGKAF

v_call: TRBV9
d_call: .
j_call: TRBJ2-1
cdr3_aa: ASSVEPPDEQF

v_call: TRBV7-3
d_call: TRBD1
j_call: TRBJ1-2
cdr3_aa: ASSYQPGQNYGYT

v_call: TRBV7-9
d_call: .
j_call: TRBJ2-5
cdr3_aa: ASSPLGAGTQETQY

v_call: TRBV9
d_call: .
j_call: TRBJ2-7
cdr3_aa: ASSRVPYEQY

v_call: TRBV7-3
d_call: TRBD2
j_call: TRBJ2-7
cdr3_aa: ASSYGLAYEQY

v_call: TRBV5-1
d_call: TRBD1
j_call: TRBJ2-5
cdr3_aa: ASSLGTGVETQY

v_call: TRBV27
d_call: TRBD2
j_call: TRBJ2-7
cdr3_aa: ASSRAGTSGTYEQY

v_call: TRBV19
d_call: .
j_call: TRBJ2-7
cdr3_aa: ASSIQRNYEQY

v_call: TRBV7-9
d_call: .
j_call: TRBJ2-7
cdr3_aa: SSSPAGYEQY

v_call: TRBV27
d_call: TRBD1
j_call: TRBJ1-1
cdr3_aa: ASSLSRQGPVNTEAF

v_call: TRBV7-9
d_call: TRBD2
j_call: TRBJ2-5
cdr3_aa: AGSLVLAEETQY

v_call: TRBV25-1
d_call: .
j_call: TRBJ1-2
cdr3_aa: ASSDGGGTLFYGYT

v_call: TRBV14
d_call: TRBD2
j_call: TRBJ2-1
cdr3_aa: ASSQGTSGSNEQF

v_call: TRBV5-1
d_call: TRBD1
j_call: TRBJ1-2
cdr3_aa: ASSFGQGPNYGYT

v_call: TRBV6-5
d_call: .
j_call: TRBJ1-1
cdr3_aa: ASSSTGKAF

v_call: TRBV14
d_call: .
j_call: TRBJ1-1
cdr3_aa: ASSQVGGVGLDTEAF

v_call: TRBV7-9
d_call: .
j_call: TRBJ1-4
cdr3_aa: ASRTGLQEKLF

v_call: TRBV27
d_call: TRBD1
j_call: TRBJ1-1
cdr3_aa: ASSPRGSNTEAF